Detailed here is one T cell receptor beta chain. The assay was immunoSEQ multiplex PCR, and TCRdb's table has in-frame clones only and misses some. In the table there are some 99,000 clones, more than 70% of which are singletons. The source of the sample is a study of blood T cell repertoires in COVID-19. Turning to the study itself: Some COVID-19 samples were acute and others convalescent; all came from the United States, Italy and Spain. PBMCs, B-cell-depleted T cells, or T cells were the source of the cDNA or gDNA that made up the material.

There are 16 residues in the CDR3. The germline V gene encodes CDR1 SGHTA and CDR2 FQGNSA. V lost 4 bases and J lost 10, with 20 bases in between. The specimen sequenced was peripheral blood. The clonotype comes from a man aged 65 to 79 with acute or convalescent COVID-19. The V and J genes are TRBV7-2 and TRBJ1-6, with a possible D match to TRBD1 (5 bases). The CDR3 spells CASSSEQPRRGSPLHF. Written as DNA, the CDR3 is TGTGCCAGCAGCTCAGAACAACCGAGGAGGGGATCACCCCTCCACTTT.